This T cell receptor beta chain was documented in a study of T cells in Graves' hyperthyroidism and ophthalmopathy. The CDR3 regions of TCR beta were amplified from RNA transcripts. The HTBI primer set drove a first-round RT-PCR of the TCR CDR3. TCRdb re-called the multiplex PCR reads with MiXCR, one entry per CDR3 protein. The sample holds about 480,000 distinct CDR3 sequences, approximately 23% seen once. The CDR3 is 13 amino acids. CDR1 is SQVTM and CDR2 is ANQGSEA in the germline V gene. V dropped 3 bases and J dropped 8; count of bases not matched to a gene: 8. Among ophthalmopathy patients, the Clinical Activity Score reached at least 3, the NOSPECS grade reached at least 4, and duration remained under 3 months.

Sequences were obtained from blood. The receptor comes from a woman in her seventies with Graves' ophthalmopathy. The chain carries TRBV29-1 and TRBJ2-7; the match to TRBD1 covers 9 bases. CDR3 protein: CSVEIGQGRKQYF. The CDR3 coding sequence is TGCAGCGTTGAGATTGGACAGGGGAGGAAGCAGTACTTC.